The 28 T cell receptor beta chains below were found in one sample sequenced in a study of patients and donors after allogeneic stem cell transplantation. TCRdb re-analysed the RT-PCR reads in MiXCR, keeping a single row per CDR3 protein. Of about 150,000 distinct CDR3 sequences detected, approximately 22% appear once; the ten largest clones hold about 24%. The specimen sequenced was blood, either unsorted or a sorted T cell fraction (not recorded which). These receptors originate from a human donor who was either an allogeneic HSCT recipient or a stem cell or donor lymphocyte infusion donor (not recorded which). It is not recorded whose cells these are; they may come from a transplant donor.

This clonotype was seen a handful of times. The chain joins TRBV10-3 to TRBJ2-7; 8 nucleotides match TRBD1. J was trimmed by 1 base and V by 6 bases; bases with no gene match: 5. This CDR3 comprises 14 residues. Germline-derived CDR1 and CDR2 are ENHRY and SYGVKD. The chain's CDR3 is CAIRKGQASYEQYF. CDR3 sequence (DNA): TGTGCCATCAGGAAGGGACAGGCGTCCTACGAGCAGTACTTC.

This clonotype was found many times. This chain uses TRBV12-3 or TRBV12-4 with TRBJ1-5; a weak D match, TRBD1 (5 bases). V was cut by 5 bases and J by 6 bases, with 11 bases left in between. The CDR3 consists of 13 residues. CDR3 sequence (DNA): TGTGCCAGCAGTAGGACATCCGTTCAGCCCCAGCATTTT. Protein: CASSRTSVQPQHF.

This rearrangement joins TRBV10-3 to TRBJ2-3, with a possible D match to TRBD2 (6 bases). Deletions cut 0 bases from V and 0 bases from J, with 13 bases between. Germline-derived CDR1 and CDR2 are ENHRY and SYGVKD. The CDR3 consists of 17 residues. CDR3 nucleotide sequence: TGTGCCATCAGTGAGTCGACTCGGGCGGGGAGCACAGATACGCAGTATTTT. Its protein is CAISESTRAGSTDTQYF.

The chain joins TRBV15 to TRBJ2-3; D is undetermined. This CDR3 has 15 residues. Germline lookup yields CDR1 LNHNV and CDR2 YYDKDF (reference sequence). Trimming cost V 3 bases and J 0 bases, with 10 bases left between them. CDR3 DNA sequence: TGTGCCACCAGCAGCCCCTTCCCTAGCACAGATACGCAGTATTTT. Amino acids: CATSSPFPSTDTQYF.

There are many counts of this clonotype. This sequence joins TRBV27 and TRBJ1-1, with a weak D call TRBD1 (5 bases). V was clipped by 1 base and J by 8 bases, with 17 bases between them. Germline V gene sequence: CDR1 MNHEY, CDR2 SMNVEV (reference sequence). This CDR3 spans 15 amino acids. The CDR3 sequence is CASSLLGTAKIEAFF. The CDR3 region has the DNA TGTGCCAGCAGTTTATTAGGGACCGCAAAAATAGAAGCTTTCTTT.

This clonotype has just a few counts. This chain uses TRBV20-1 with TRBJ1-1, with 9 bases matching TRBD1. Germline V lookup: CDR1 DFQATT, CDR2 SNEGSKA (reference sequence). J gave up 3 bases and V 6 bases, and 11 bases lay outside the gene matches. The CDR3 is 15 residues long. As DNA, the CDR3 is TGCAGTGCATACGAGGGACAGGGTTTTTACACTGAAGCTTTCTTT. Translated, it gives CSAYEGQGFYTEAFF.

This clonotype occurred a few times. The CDR3 protein is CSARDNWSSGRIYEQFF. As DNA, the CDR3 is TGCAGTGCTAGAGATAATTGGAGTAGCGGGAGGATTTATGAGCAGTTCTTC. V gene TRBV20-1 combines with J gene TRBJ2-1; TRBD2 aligns across 10 bases. Trimming took 0 bases from V and 8 from J; bases not matched to a gene: 13. The CDR3 length is 17 residues. In germline, CDR1 is DFQATT, CDR2 SNEGSKA (reference sequence).

About this clonotype itself: The germline gene is not matched at one end of the junction; a read error may be the cause. V usage is TRBV5-1 and J usage is TRBJ1-5; a possible D gene is TRBD1 (5 bases). In germline, CDR1 is SGHRS, CDR2 YFSETQ. CDR3 length: 18 residues. CDR3 sequence reads: CASSLSIQGQSGNQPRHF. The DNA for the CDR3 is TGCGCCAGCAGCTTGAGTATTCAGGGCCAATCAGGCAATCAGCCCCGGCATTTT.

The V and J genes are TRBV9 and TRBJ2-7, with a tentative D call TRBD2 (6 bases). This CDR3 has 12 amino acids. V was trimmed by 3 bases and J by 5 bases, leaving 9 bases between them. CDR1 and CDR2 (germline): SGDLS, YYNGEE. This CDR3 is CASSGRGNEQYF. CDR3 coding DNA: TGTGCCAGCAGCGGCCGCGGGAACGAGCAGTACTTC.

As DNA, the CDR3 is TGTGCCAGCAGCAATTCAGGACAGGTCGATGGCTACACCTTC. Translation: CASSNSGQVDGYTF. The chain is built from TRBV21-1 and TRBJ1-2; TRBD1, the table's D call, was not compared with the DNA. TRBV21-1 is noted as a pseudogene. The CDR3 is made up of 14 amino acids.

The chain joins TRBV7-2 to TRBJ2-1, with TRBD2 matching over 9 bases. The CDR3 extends over 16 amino acids. CDR1 SGHTA and CDR2 FQGNSA come from the germline V gene. Trimming took 3 bases from V and 7 from J; bases not matched to a gene: 10. The CDR3 sequence is CASSFLFSGSTNEQFF. Here the CDR3 DNA reads TGTGCCAGCAGCTTCCTTTTTAGCGGGAGCACGAATGAGCAGTTCTTC.

CDR3 loop: CASGPLPKHGNSGNTIYF. The CDR3 region has the DNA TGTGCTAGTGGCCCGCTACCAAAACACGGAAACTCTGGAAACACCATATATTTT. V is TRBV12-5 and J is TRBJ1-3; no definite D call. Germline V CDR1 and CDR2: LGHNT, FRNRAP. The CDR3 is made up of 18 amino acids. Trimming stripped 6 bases from V and 0 bases from J, with 21 bases between.

V and J are TRBV3-1 and TRBJ1-1; possible D gene TRBD1, 6 bases. Deletions cut 1 base from V and 11 bases from J, with 17 bases between. This CDR3 comprises 14 residues. Per the germline V gene, CDR1 is LGHDT and CDR2 is YNNKEL (reference sequence). The CDR3 DNA reads TGTGCCAGCAGCCAAGCTGCTCAGGGGCAGGGGGCTTTCTTT. It is translated as CASSQAAQGQGAFF. Complete variable domain (other parts from reference TRBV3-1 and TRBJ1-1): DTAVSQTPKYLVTQMGNDKSIKCEQNLGHDTMYWYKQDSKKFLKIMFSYNNKELIINETVPNRFSPKSPDKAHLNLHINSLELGDSAVYFCASSQAAQGQGAFFGQGTRLTVV.

This chain links TRBV12-3 or TRBV12-4 with TRBJ1-2, with D possibly matching TRBD1 (6 bases). This CDR3 comprises 13 residues. V was clipped by 7 bases and J by 4 bases, with 13 bases between them. The CDR3 protein is CASTRGAVYGYTF. The CDR3 bases are TGTGCCAGCACCCGGGGGGCTGTCTATGGCTACACCTTC.

This chain uses TRBV5-6 with TRBJ2-2; maybe TRBD2 (5 bases). The V end was cut by 5 bases, the J end by 2 bases, with 16 bases between. The germline V gene encodes CDR1 SGHDT and CDR2 YYEEEE. CDR3 size: 16 residues. The DNA for the CDR3 is TGTGCCAGCAGGCCTGTTAGCGCAAGTAACACCGGGGAGCTGTTTTTT. Its protein is CASRPVSASNTGELFF. The complete variable domain, with remaining parts taken from reference TRBV5-6 and TRBJ2-2, reads DAGVTQSPTHLIKTRGQQVTLRCSPKSGHDTVSWYQQALGQGPQFIFQYYEEEERQRGNFPDRFSGHQFPNYSSELNVNALLLGDSALYLCASRPVSASNTGELFFGEGSRLTVL.

The table lists this clonotype with many counts. J is TRBJ1-4 and V is TRBV20-1, with a possible D match to TRBD1 (6 bases). Germline-derived CDR1 and CDR2 are DFQATT and SNEGSKA (reference sequence). The CDR3 spans 14 residues. Trimming cost V 3 bases and J 0 bases, with 8 bases left between them. CDR3 bases: TGCAGTGCTAGGAGGACAGCAACTAATGAAAAACTGTTTTTT. It codes for CSARRTATNEKLFF.

The chain joins TRBV14 to TRBJ2-1, with 7 bases matching TRBD2. The CDR3 loop spans 15 amino acids. Per the germline V gene, CDR1 is SGHDN and CDR2 is FVKESK. The trim removed 1 base at V and 14 bases at J, leaving 14 bases unmatched. The CDR3 sequence: CASSQGGGRADWKFF. Here the CDR3 DNA reads TGTGCCAGCAGCCAAGGAGGAGGGAGGGCAGATTGGAAGTTCTTC.

The chain joins TRBV6-5 to TRBJ2-2; 7 bases are shared with TRBD1. The CDR3 covers 16 residues. Looked up from germline, CDR1 is MNHEY and CDR2 is SVGAGI. V was pared by 5 bases and J by 3 bases, with 9 bases of the junction left unmatched. Here the CDR3 DNA reads TGTGCCAGCAGTAGACAGGGTTCGGTGGACACCGGGGAGCTGTTTTTT. Protein sequence: CASSRQGSVDTGELFF.

There are a few counts of this clonotype. The CDR3 sequence: CASSRTGTGALNEQFF. The CDR3 DNA is TGCGCCAGCAGCCGAACCGGGACAGGGGCCCTCAATGAGCAGTTCTTC. J is TRBJ2-1 and V is TRBV5-1, with 10 positions matching TRBD1. The trim removed 4 bases at V and 6 bases at J, leaving 10 bases unmatched. The CDR3 is 16 amino acids. CDR1 and CDR2 from the germline V gene are SGHRS and YFSETQ.

The table lists this clonotype with a few counts. The gene calls are TRBV18 and TRBJ2-5, with TRBD1 identical over 7 bases. Germline CDR1 reads KGHSH; CDR2 reads LQKENI. The CDR3 is made up of 14 amino acids. J gave up 2 bases and V 3 bases, and 3 bases lay outside the gene matches. CDR3 region: CASSPNRGQETQYF. CDR3 DNA sequence: TGTGCCAGCTCACCGAACAGGGGTCAAGAGACCCAGTACTTC.

The gene calls are TRBV20-1 and TRBJ2-2; D gene uncertain. CDR3 length: 14 amino acids. Germline V gene lookup returns CDR1 DFQATT and CDR2 SNEGSKA (reference sequence). The V end lost 0 bases, the J end lost 6 bases, and 11 bases lay between the germline ends. This CDR3 is CSARDNKGPGELFF. Written as DNA, the CDR3 is TGCAGTGCTAGAGATAATAAGGGTCCCGGGGAGCTGTTTTTT.

The chain is built from TRBV29-1 and TRBJ2-5, with 15 bases that match TRBD2. CDR3 size: 16 residues. Germline CDR1 is SQVTM and CDR2 is ANQGSEA. V trimming: 7 bases; J trimming: 2 bases; junction bases outside the gene matches: 8. The CDR3 sequence: CSATGTSGRKQETQYF. Here the CDR3 DNA reads TGCAGCGCCACCGGGACTAGCGGGAGGAAACAAGAGACCCAGTACTTC. Full variable domain (remainder filled in from reference TRBV29-1 and TRBJ2-5): SAVISQKPSRDICQRGTSLTIQCQVDSQVTMMFWYRQQPGQSLTLIATANQGSEATYESGFVIDKFPISRPNLTFSTLTVSNMSPEDSSIYLCSATGTSGRKQETQYFGPGTRLLVL.

There are a few counts of this clonotype. The rearrangement joins TRBV20-1 to TRBJ2-2; 7 bases map to TRBD2. V lost 5 bases, J lost 3 bases, and 12 bases stayed unmatched. The V gene's germline CDR1 is DFQATT and CDR2 SNEGSKA (reference sequence). The CDR3 spans 16 residues. The CDR3 here is CSAGPLQRGDTGELFF. The CDR3 DNA follows: TGCAGTGCTGGTCCCCTCCAGCGGGGAGACACCGGGGAGCTGTTTTTT.

Many counts were recorded for this clonotype. The V and J genes are TRBV24-1 and TRBJ1-1; D not certain. CDR3 size: 14 residues. Between the trimmed V and J ends, which lost 2 bases and 4 bases, there was a span of 10 bases. CDR1 and CDR2 from the germline V gene are KGHDR and SFDVKD. CDR3 region: CATSDSRASTEAFF. The CDR3 nucleotides are TGTGCCACCAGTGATTCGAGGGCGAGCACTGAAGCTTTCTTT.

For the CDR3, the DNA is TGCAGCGTTGAAGACGGGACAGCCTACGAGCAGTACTTC. It is translated as CSVEDGTAYEQYF. This chain connects TRBV29-1 to TRBJ2-7; 7 bases fit TRBD1. Germline values: CDR1 SQVTM, CDR2 ANQGSEA. The CDR3 is 13 amino acids. Germline trimming cut 0 bases from V and 2 bases from J; bases unmatched to any gene: 1.

There are many counts of this clonotype. The rearrangement uses TRBV15 and TRBJ1-6; no reliable D call. Germline V gene data show CDR1 as LNHNV and CDR2 as YYDKDF (reference sequence). This CDR3 has 13 residues. Trimming took 3 bases from V and 6 from J, leaving 6 bases between them. Here the CDR3 DNA reads TGTGCCACCAGCAGTGACCTTAATTCACCCCTCCACTTT. It yields the protein CATSSDLNSPLHF.

This clonotype has at least ten counts. The V call is TRBV5-1, the J call TRBJ1-1, with D possibly TRBD1 on 5 matching bases. Germline-derived CDR1 and CDR2 are SGHRS and YFSETQ. V was cut by 2 bases and J by 2 bases, with 7 bases left in between. The CDR3 loop spans 13 amino acids. DNA of the CDR3: TGCGCCAGCAGCTTTGGGGCCAACACTGAAGCTTTCTTT. Its protein product is CASSFGANTEAFF.

The gene calls are TRBV20-1 and TRBJ1-2, with 7 bases identical to TRBD1. After removal of 5 bases from V and 6 bases from J, the junction contained 12 bases not matched to a gene. Per the germline V gene, CDR1 is DFQATT and CDR2 is SNEGSKA (reference sequence). The CDR3 is made up of 14 amino acids. The CDR3 here is CSAPQGWEDDGYTF. The CDR3 coding sequence is TGCAGTGCTCCACAGGGGTGGGAGGACGATGGCTACACCTTC.